The 30 T cell receptor beta chains below were found in one sample sequenced in a study of human T cells and chemical hapten exposure listed by TCRdb under 2021. Receptor amplification or capture employed RACE. The sequencer listed for this sample is NextSeq 500. The public reads were reanalyzed by TCRdb: fastp trimming at Q25, MiXCR alignment, in-frame beta chains only. CDR3 protein sequences are deduplicated, and each keeps its most common genes and DNA. Across this sample there are 80,000 to 95,000 distinct CDR3 sequences, with roughly a tenth seen only once. The top ten clones comprise roughly 3.5% of the sample. The time point label here, explained by the study, means: pre-sensitization, week 0. In the paper's terms, the treatment or condition label means: therapeutic diphenylcyclopropenone sensitization with weekly scalp DPC. The specimen comprised whole blood, sampled in connection with sensitization to the hapten diphenylcyclopropenone (DPC). Source of these receptors: a woman between 35 and 50 years old with alopecia areata. Some clones in this sample may be carry-over from other donors' samples.

A few counts support this clonotype. The chain uses TRBV10-3 and TRBJ2-7, with 8 nucleotides matching TRBD2. The V gene end was trimmed by 0 bases and the J gene end by 2 bases; junction bases not matched to a gene: 3. Germline V gives CDR1 ENHRY, CDR2 SYGVKD. CDR3 size: 15 residues. Here the CDR3 reads CAISESGSGAYEQYF. CDR3 nucleotide sequence: TGTGCCATCAGTGAGTCGGGTAGCGGGGCCTACGAGCAGTACTTC.

The table lists this clonotype with many counts. The rearrangement joins TRBV9 to TRBJ2-1; the match to TRBD2 covers 8 bases. V was pared by 3 bases and J by 10 bases, with 0 bases of the junction left unmatched. Germline loops: CDR1 SGDLS, CDR2 YYNGEE. This CDR3 has 11 residues. The CDR3 is CASSGTSEQFF. The CDR3 bases are TGTGCCAGCAGCGGGACTAGCGAGCAGTTCTTC.

This clonotype has a count of ten or more. This chain joins TRBV7-9 and TRBJ2-7, with 10 bases matching TRBD2. This CDR3 contains 17 residues. CDR1 is SEHNR and CDR2 is FQNEAQ in the germline V gene (reference sequence). V lost 4 bases to trimming and J lost 4 bases; unmatched junction nucleotides: 13. The CDR3 is CASSSPGSLAGVYEQYF. In nucleotides, the CDR3 is TGTGCCAGCAGCTCCCCGGGTTCGCTAGCGGGGGTATACGAGCAGTACTTC.

The V and J genes are TRBV4-2 and TRBJ2-3, with 7 bases matching TRBD2. The CDR3 runs to 15 residues. From germline, CDR1 is LGHNA and CDR2 YNFKEQ. V lost 8 bases, J lost 0 bases, and 8 bases stayed unmatched. The CDR3 here is CASGRDYLSTDTQYF. CDR3 DNA sequence: TGTGCCAGCGGCCGGGACTACCTTAGCACAGATACGCAGTATTTT.

This clonotype was recorded at least ten times. This chain uses TRBV6-5 with TRBJ2-6; perhaps TRBD1 as D (6 bases). Between the trimmed V and J ends, which lost 8 bases and 0 bases, there was a span of 8 bases. Germline V CDR1 and CDR2: MNHEY, SVGAGI. The CDR3 sequence is 14 residues long. CDR3 DNA sequence: TGTGCCAGCCGACAGGACTCTGGGGCCAACGTCCTGACTTTC. Residues: CASRQDSGANVLTF.

This clonotype was counted many times. The CDR3 here is CASSLDVSTGELFF. CDR3 DNA: TGTGCCAGCAGCTTAGACGTGAGCACCGGGGAGCTGTTTTTT. The chain recombines TRBV11-2 with TRBJ2-2; D gene uncertain. The CDR3 consists of 14 residues. The germline V gene has CDR1 SGHAT and CDR2 FQNNGV. V lost 0 bases and J 4 bases, leaving 6 bases between the germline ends. Combining the CDR3 with reference TRBV11-2 and TRBJ2-2 gives the whole variable domain EAGVAQSPRYKIIEKRQSVAFWCNPISGHATLYWYQQILGQGPKLLIQFQNNGVVDDSQLPKDRFSAERLKGVDSTLKIQPAKLEDSAVYLCASSLDVSTGELFFGEGSRLTVL.

This clonotype was found many times. The CDR3 loop is CASSFLTGGEETQYF. The CDR3 DNA reads as TGTGCCAGCAGCTTCCTGACGGGGGGTGAAGAGACCCAGTACTTC. The chain recombines TRBV11-2 with TRBJ2-5, with 7 nucleotides matching TRBD2. The CDR3 consists of 15 residues. CDR1 is SGHAT and CDR2 is FQNNGV in the germline V gene. Germline trimming cut 3 bases from V and 3 bases from J; bases unmatched to any gene: 7.

This chain links TRBV12-3 or TRBV12-4 with TRBJ1-1; possible D gene TRBD1, 5 bases. V was trimmed by 1 base and J by 4 bases, leaving 10 bases between them. The CDR3 length is 14 residues. CDR3 bases: TGTGCCAGCAGTTTAGTATCAGGGACCACTGAAGCTTTCTTT. This gives the protein CASSLVSGTTEAFF.

This clonotype was recorded many times. This chain joins TRBV5-1 and TRBJ1-1; unclear D gene. CDR1 is SGHRS and CDR2 is YFSETQ in the germline V gene. This CDR3 comprises 15 residues. The ends were cut back, 0 bases at V and 4 bases at J, with 13 bases in the middle. CDR3 nucleotide sequence: TGCGCCAGCAGCTTGGCCTCAGGATCGGGCACTGAAGCTTTCTTT. Translating it yields CASSLASGSGTEAFF.

This clonotype was found many times. The chain has TRBV7-2 and TRBJ2-5; D not certain. The CDR3 spans 14 residues. CDR1 and CDR2 from the germline V gene are SGHTA and FQGNSA. V lost 1 base to trimming and J lost 1 base, with 7 bases between them. The CDR3 loop reads CASSLEVLQETQYF. The CDR3 DNA reads TGTGCCAGCAGCTTAGAGGTCCTCCAAGAGACCCAGTACTTC.

This clonotype was seen many times. The J gene is TRBJ2-7, the V gene TRBV7-8, with 9 bases matching TRBD2. The CDR3 length is 14 residues. CDR1 and CDR2 from the germline V gene are SGHVS and FQNEAQ. V lost 5 bases, J lost 4 bases, and 6 bases stayed unmatched. CDR3 sequence reads: CASSRDSGGYEQYF. The CDR3 bases are TGTGCCAGCAGCCGCGATAGCGGGGGATACGAGCAGTACTTC.

The table lists this clonotype with many counts. The chain links TRBV7-2 to TRBJ2-3; D might be TRBD1 or TRBD2, each matching 5 bases. The ends were cut back, 3 bases at V and 2 bases at J, with 9 bases in the middle. The CDR3 is made up of 14 amino acids. Looked up from germline, CDR1 is SGHTA and CDR2 is FQGNSA. The CDR3 nucleotides are TGTGCCAGCAGCTTGGGACCGCTCACAGATACGCAGTATTTT. This gives the protein CASSLGPLTDTQYF.

The rearrangement uses TRBV9 and TRBJ2-1, with 8 positions matching TRBD2. V lost 3 bases, J lost 7 bases, and 15 bases stayed unmatched. CDR1 and CDR2 from the germline V gene are SGDLS and YYNGEE. The CDR3 contains 17 residues. CDR3 in DNA: TGTGCCAGCAGCGAGGGTCTTTTCGGGGGGGCATATAATGAGCAGTTCTTC. This sequence encodes CASSEGLFGGAYNEQFF.

The genes are TRBV12-3 or TRBV12-4 and TRBJ2-5, with 7 positions matching TRBD1. This CDR3 is built from 16 residues. The V segment lost 6 bases and the J segment 0 bases; nucleotides outside the gene matches: 10. Here the CDR3 reads CASSPGQASYQETQYF. CDR3 bases: TGTGCCAGCAGCCCAGGACAGGCTTCGTACCAAGAGACCCAGTACTTC.

In its sample, this clonotype was seen once. The chain is built from TRBV7-2 and TRBJ2-3; a possible D gene is TRBD2 (5 bases). The V and J ends lost 2 bases and 9 bases respectively, with 12 bases between them. CDR3 length equals 13 residues. In germline, CDR1 is SGHTA, CDR2 FQGNSA. As DNA, the CDR3 is TGTGCCAGCAGCTTAACTGTTGAGGGCACGCAGTATTTT. Translated, it gives CASSLTVEGTQYF.

This chain links TRBV5-1 with TRBJ1-3, with D unclear. V was cut by 4 bases and J by 0 bases, with 14 bases left in between. The germline CDR1 and CDR2 sequences are SGHRS and YFSETQ. This CDR3 region has 16 residues. The CDR3 region is CASSPTTFSSGNTIYF. The CDR3 DNA sequence: TGCGCCAGCAGCCCCACGACATTCAGCTCTGGAAACACCATATATTTT.

The genes are TRBV2 and TRBJ1-1; D is undetermined. From germline, CDR1 is SNHLY and CDR2 FYNNEI. Deletions cut 0 bases from V and 5 bases from J, with 10 bases between. This CDR3 contains 14 residues. The CDR3 protein is CASSEAPRGTEAFF. DNA for the CDR3: TGTGCCAGCAGTGAAGCTCCTAGAGGGACTGAAGCTTTCTTT.

This clonotype has just a few counts. V and J are TRBV4-2 and TRBJ2-1; D is uncertain. Germline V gives CDR1 LGHNA, CDR2 YNFKEQ. CDR3 length: 12 residues. Trimming left V 0 bases short and J 9 bases short, with 6 bases between. CDR3 loop: CASSQDRAEQFF. In nucleotides, the CDR3 is TGTGCCAGCAGCCAAGATAGGGCTGAGCAGTTCTTC.

The genes are TRBV24-1 and TRBJ2-1; TRBD2 matches at 10 bases. J gave up 3 bases and V 7 bases, and 5 bases lay outside the gene matches. The CDR3 consists of 15 residues. Germline V gives CDR1 KGHDR, CDR2 SFDVKD. CDR3 bases: TGTGCCACCAGCCCTAGCGGGGGCCTCTACAATGAGCAGTTCTTC. Protein product: CATSPSGGLYNEQFF.

This clonotype was detected a few times. The rearrangement uses TRBV7-2 and TRBJ1-2, with a possible D match to TRBD1 (5 bases). Germline CDR1 is SGHTA and CDR2 is FQGNSA. V was clipped by 1 base and J by 5 bases, with 14 bases between them. The CDR3 length is 15 residues. This CDR3 reads CASSLERGRFYGYTF. The CDR3 DNA reads TGTGCCAGCAGCTTAGAGAGGGGCCGCTTTTATGGCTACACCTTC.

As regards this clonotype: A much larger clone differs from this one at a single base, so this may be a read error. V gene TRBV10-1 combines with J gene TRBJ1-1, with D tentatively TRBD1 (5 bases). Germline CDR1 WNHNN, CDR2 SYGVQD (reference sequence). The CDR3 contains 13 residues. The CDR3 nucleotides are TGCGCCAGCAGGGAAGGGGAAAACACTGACGCTTTCTTT. Translated: CASREGENTDAFF.

This clonotype was detected ten times or more. The chain uses TRBV20-1 and TRBJ2-7; weak D call: TRBD2 (5 bases). CDR1 is DFQATT, CDR2 SNEGSKA, per germline (reference sequence). Trimming took off 6 bases at V and 6 bases at J, with 18 bases between the two ends. This CDR3 has 13 amino acids. The CDR3 reads CSAPDWRVGEQYF. Here the CDR3 DNA reads TGCAGTGCCCCGGACTGGCGGGTGGGCGAGCAGTACTTC.

This clonotype was recorded many times. This rearrangement joins TRBV7-2 to TRBJ1-4; no firm D call. The CDR3 has 15 amino acids. Germline loops: CDR1 SGHTA, CDR2 FQGNSA. The V and J ends lost 5 bases and 0 bases respectively, with 10 bases between them. CDR3 sequence (DNA): TGTGCCAGCAGCACTGGGCCTGCAACTAATGAAAAACTGTTTTTT. Residues: CASSTGPATNEKLFF.

The rearrangement links TRBV11-2 to TRBJ2-7; 11 positions match TRBD1. In germline, CDR1 is SGHAT, CDR2 FQNNGV. The CDR3 has 18 amino acids. Germline trimming cut 4 bases from V and 2 bases from J; bases unmatched to any gene: 13. The CDR3 reads CASSSLDRGRRGTYEQYF. The CDR3 DNA reads TGTGCCAGCAGCTCTCTGGACAGGGGGCGAAGAGGGACCTACGAGCAGTACTTC.

This clonotype has ten or more counts. V is TRBV6-5 and J is TRBJ2-2, with 8 bases identical to TRBD1. The CDR3 runs 14 residues. Germline loops: CDR1 MNHEY, CDR2 SVGAGI. The ends lost 4 bases at V and 6 bases at J; junction bases unmatched: 4. The CDR3 spells CASSWTGWAGELFF. In DNA, the CDR3 is TGTGCCAGCAGTTGGACAGGGTGGGCCGGGGAGCTGTTTTTT.

This clonotype was seen repeatedly, ten times or more. The chain uses TRBV5-4 and TRBJ2-2; D is unclear. Germline loops: CDR1 SGHNT, CDR2 YYREEE (reference sequence). The CDR3 runs to 15 residues. V dropped 2 bases and J dropped 1 base, with 9 bases sitting between them. The CDR3 DNA reads as TGTGCCAGCAGCTTCGACTCTCTGAACACCGGGGAGCTGTTTTTT. This sequence encodes CASSFDSLNTGELFF.

At least ten counts were recorded for this clonotype. The CDR3 reads CASSQVTTDTQYF. The CDR3 nucleotides are TGTGCCAGCAGCCAAGTTACCACAGATACGCAGTATTTT. V gene TRBV4-2 combines with J gene TRBJ2-3; D is ambiguous. Germline-derived CDR1 and CDR2 are LGHNA and YNFKEQ. The CDR3 has 13 amino acids. Trimming left V 1 base short and J 2 bases short, with 4 bases between.

This clonotype was observed at least ten times. The chain is built from TRBV19 and TRBJ1-4; D gene unclear. The CDR3 totals 14 residues. Trimming cost V 4 bases and J 6 bases, with 12 bases left between them. Looked up from germline, CDR1 is LNHDA and CDR2 is SQIVND (reference sequence). CDR3 loop: CASSKEPADEKLFF. The CDR3, as DNA: TGTGCCAGTAGTAAGGAACCGGCGGATGAAAAACTGTTTTTT. The whole variable domain, filled in from reference TRBV19 and TRBJ1-4, reads DGGITQSPKYLFRKEGQNVTLSCEQNLNHDAMYWYRQDPGQGLRLIYYSQIVNDFQKGDIAEGYSVSREKKESFPLTVTSAQKNPTAFYLCASSKEPADEKLFFGSGTQLSVL.

In this sample, this clonotype turned up a few times. J is TRBJ2-2 and V is TRBV6-5; 13 bases agree with TRBD2. V lost 5 bases and J lost 7; bases outside the gene matches: 13. The CDR3 spans 18 residues. In germline, CDR1 is MNHEY, CDR2 SVGAGI. CDR3 region: CASSPTLTSGGQGGELFF. In DNA, the CDR3 is TGTGCCAGCAGTCCCACCCTGACTAGCGGGGGGCAGGGCGGGGAGCTGTTTTTT.

The V gene is TRBV6-2 or TRBV6-3, the J gene TRBJ2-7; a possible D gene is TRBD2 (5 bases). CDR1 and CDR2 from the germline V gene are MNHEY and SVGEGT. V gave up 2 bases and J gave up 3 bases, with 8 bases separating them. The CDR3 extends over 13 amino acids. The CDR3 here is CASSYTAGYEQYF. The CDR3 DNA reads as TGTGCCAGCAGTTACACCGCGGGCTACGAGCAGTACTTC.